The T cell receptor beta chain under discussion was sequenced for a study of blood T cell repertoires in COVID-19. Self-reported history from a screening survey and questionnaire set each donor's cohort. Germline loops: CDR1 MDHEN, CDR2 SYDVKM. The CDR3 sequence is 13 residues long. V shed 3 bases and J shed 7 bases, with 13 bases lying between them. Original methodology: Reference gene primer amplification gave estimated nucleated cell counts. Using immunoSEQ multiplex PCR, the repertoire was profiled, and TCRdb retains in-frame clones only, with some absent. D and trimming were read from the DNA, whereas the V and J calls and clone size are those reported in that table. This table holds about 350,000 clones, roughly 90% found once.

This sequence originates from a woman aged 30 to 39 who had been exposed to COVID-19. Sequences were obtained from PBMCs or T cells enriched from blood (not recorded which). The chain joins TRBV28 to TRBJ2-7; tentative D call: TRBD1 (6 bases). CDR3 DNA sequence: TGTGCCAGCAGTTTCACCAACAGGGAAGAGCAGTACTTC. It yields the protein CASSFTNREEQYF.